This TCR beta chain was profiled in a study of beta chain features in type 1 diabetes. On this clone: Its specificity is unknown.

The CDR3 totals 15 residues. CDR1 is MRHNA and CDR2 is SNTAGT in the germline V gene. With V trimmed by 6 bases and J by 7 bases, 8 bases remained unmatched. Overall study findings and caveats: Shorter TCRB CDR3s, moderately but significantly so, were found in Type 1 diabetes patients in all four CD4+ subsets.

Sequenced material consisted of expressed TCRB transcripts (all of the isolated RNA was reverse transcribed). The method was immunoSEQ multiplex PCR; TCRdb's version includes in-frame clones alone and lacks a portion of them. Found here are a few hundred thousand clones, roughly a tenth of them singletons; the top ten hold 0.45% to 0.65%. The sequenced sample consisted of central memory CD4+ T cells from blood. This chain joins TRBV6-4 and TRBJ2-1, with 11 bases that match TRBD2. The receptor comes from a man aged 25 to 45 with type 1 diabetes. The CDR3 here is CASSLQTSGVNEQFF. CDR3 bases: TGTGCCAGCAGCTTACAGACTAGCGGGGTAAATGAGCAGTTCTTC.